The 17 T cell receptor beta chains reported below all come from one sample, sequenced in a study of blood T cells in healthy people across ages. Sample-barcoded 5' priming and a J-beta primer mix drove a second PCR of roughly 7 to 11 cycles. TCRdb re-derived calls from the 5' RACE reads in MiXCR, one entry per CDR3 protein. The sample holds approximately 1.5 million distinct CDR3 sequences, 35% to 45% seen once. The specimen sequenced was blood. All receptors come from a woman aged 18-30 years in good health.

This clonotype has only one observation. This chain links TRBV3-1 with TRBJ2-1, with 7 bases aligning to TRBD2. V lost 1 base to trimming and J lost 3 bases; unmatched junction nucleotides: 12. CDR1 is LGHDT, CDR2 YNNKEL, per germline (reference sequence). This CDR3 is 18 amino acids long. CDR3 region: CASSQAGTINFLYNEQFF. The DNA of the CDR3 is TGTGCCAGCAGCCAAGCAGGGACTATCAACTTTCTCTACAATGAGCAGTTCTTC.

CDR3 coding DNA: TGTGCCAGCAGTTCCGGGACTAGCGGGCGCAATGAGCAGTACTTC. Amino acid sequence: CASSSGTSGRNEQYF. This sequence joins TRBV28 and TRBJ2-5; 12 bases fit TRBD2. V shed 4 bases, J shed 11 bases, and the junction held 11 bases outside the gene matches. CDR3 size: 15 residues. Germline assignment: CDR1 MDHEN and CDR2 SYDVKM.

On this clonotype: The junction departs from the called germline gene at one end, perhaps through a read error. This rearrangement joins TRBV7-9 to TRBJ2-7, with D uncertain. CDR3 size: 13 residues. Germline assignment: CDR1 SEHNR and CDR2 FQNEAQ (reference sequence). CDR3 bases: TGTGTCAGCAGCCGTGGGATGACCTACGAGCAGTACTTC. It encodes CVSSRGMTYEQYF.

The chain links TRBV20-1 to TRBJ2-1; D is possibly TRBD2 (6 bases). Germline CDR1 is DFQATT and CDR2 is SNEGSKA (reference sequence). V lost 0 bases, J lost 4 bases, and 19 bases lay in between. The CDR3 runs to 17 residues. In DNA, the CDR3 is TGCAGTGCTAGAGATATTAGCCCCGTCCGGGGGTACAATGAGCAGTTCTTC. It is translated as CSARDISPVRGYNEQFF.

The chain links TRBV20-1 to TRBJ1-4, with D tentatively TRBD1 (5 bases). V lost 2 bases to trimming and J lost 6 bases, with 16 bases between them. Germline CDR1 DFQATT, CDR2 SNEGSKA (reference sequence). The CDR3 consists of 15 residues. The CDR3 coding sequence is TGCAGTGCTAGAAACCTCAAGGAGGGGCATGAAAAACTGTTTTTT. This encodes CSARNLKEGHEKLFF.

V usage is TRBV20-1 and J usage is TRBJ2-1, with D tentatively TRBD2 (7 bases). Per germline, CDR1 DFQATT and CDR2 SNEGSKA (reference sequence). Trimming cost V 6 bases and J 10 bases, with 25 bases left between them. The CDR3 is 15 residues long. CDR3 region: CSAEPPGGLTSEQFF. The CDR3, as DNA: TGCAGTGCCGAGCCCCCGGGGGGCCTCACGTCGGAGCAGTTCTTC.

This clonotype appeared a single time. The chain carries TRBV7-2 and TRBJ1-1; 8 bases map to TRBD1. Germline assignment: CDR1 SGHTA and CDR2 FQGNSA. The CDR3 runs to 15 residues. V trimming: 5 bases; J trimming: 4 bases; junction bases outside the gene matches: 9. The CDR3 loop is CASSRDRGTGTEAFF. The CDR3 nucleotides are TGTGCCAGCAGCAGAGACAGGGGAACGGGCACTGAAGCTTTCTTT. The full variable domain, with the rest looked up from reference TRBV7-2 and TRBJ1-1, is GAGVSQSPSNKVTEKGKDVELRCDPISGHTALYWYRQSLGQGLEFLIYFQGNSAPDKSGLPSDRFSAERTGGSVSTLTIQRTQQEDSAVYLCASSRDRGTGTEAFFGQGTRLTVV.

The chain carries TRBV21-1 and TRBJ2-1. TRBV21-1 is tagged as a pseudogene. This CDR3 is built from 16 residues. CDR3 DNA: TGTGCCAGCAGCAGCAGAACAGGGAGCTCCTGCAATGAGCAGTTCTTC. Amino acid sequence: CASSSRTGSSCNEQFF.

This clonotype occurred a few times. The J gene is TRBJ2-7, the V gene TRBV27; TRBD1 agrees at 8 bases. Germline V gene sequence: CDR1 MNHEY, CDR2 SMNVEV (reference sequence). The CDR3 length is 14 residues. The J segment lost 3 bases and the V segment lost 3 bases, leaving 4 bases of the junction unmatched. CDR3 bases: TGTGCCAGCAGTTTCCGGGACAGGTTCTACGAGCAGTACTTC. Translated, it gives CASSFRDRFYEQYF.

This clonotype was counted a few times. This chain joins TRBV25-1 and TRBJ2-1; D is unresolved. Germline V CDR1 and CDR2: MGHDK, SYGVNS. Trimming stripped 3 bases from V and 4 bases from J, with 7 bases between. This CDR3 is built from 13 residues. As DNA, the CDR3 is TGTGCCAGCAGTGATAGAGGTTACAATGAGCAGTTCTTC. Amino acid sequence: CASSDRGYNEQFF. The full variable domain, in which reference TRBV25-1 and TRBJ2-1 provide the parts outside the CDR3, is EADIYQTPRYLVIGTGKKITLECSQTMGHDKMYWYQQDPGMELHLIHYSYGVNSTEKGDLSSESTVSRIRTEHFPLTLESARPSHTSQYLCASSDRGYNEQFFGPGTRLTVL.

This chain connects TRBV12-3 or TRBV12-4 to TRBJ1-1; 7 nucleotides match TRBD1. Unmatched junction bases numbered 6, after V lost 6 bases and J lost 5 bases. The CDR3 runs 13 residues. In DNA, the CDR3 is TGTGCCAGCAGGGACAGGCAGGGGACTGAAGCTTTCTTT. It translates to CASRDRQGTEAFF.

This clonotype was seen only a few times. The chain carries TRBV14 and TRBJ1-1; D unresolved. CDR3 length: 14 residues. CDR1 SGHDN and CDR2 FVKESK come from the germline V gene. V dropped 3 bases and J dropped 0 bases, with 8 bases sitting between them. The CDR3 loop reads CASSHLELNTEAFF. The CDR3 DNA is TGTGCCAGCAGCCACCTTGAATTGAACACTGAAGCTTTCTTT.

The chain recombines TRBV6-6 with TRBJ1-2; D is possibly TRBD1 (6 bases). V lost 8 bases to trimming and J lost 4 bases, with 14 bases between them. CDR3 length equals 13 residues. From germline, CDR1 is MNHNY and CDR2 SVGAGI (reference sequence). This CDR3 is CASLGARVYGYTF. The CDR3 DNA reads as TGTGCCAGCTTGGGGGCCAGGGTCTATGGCTACACCTTC.

A few counts support this clonotype. For the CDR3, the DNA is TGTGCCAGCAGTATAGGGACTAGGGGAGATGAGCAGTTCTTC. As protein: CASSIGTRGDEQFF. The V gene is TRBV27, the J gene TRBJ2-1, with 8 bases that match TRBD2. J gave up 8 bases and V 5 bases, and 8 bases lay outside the gene matches. Germline CDR1 and CDR2: MNHEY and SMNVEV (reference sequence). The CDR3 totals 14 residues.

The gene calls are TRBV5-1 and TRBJ2-1, with TRBD2 matching 10 bases. The DNA end lines up better with TRBJ2-7; the J call may be wrong. The CDR3 is 15 residues long. Germline CDR1 and CDR2: SGHRS and YFSETQ. Written as DNA, the CDR3 is TGCGCCAGCAACACAGGGACTAGCGATAACAATGAGCAGTACTTC. The encoded protein is CASNTGTSDNNEQYF.

This chain uses TRBV27 with TRBJ1-1; TRBD1 is a possible D gene (5 bases). The V gene's germline CDR1 is MNHEY and CDR2 SMNVEV (reference sequence). V was cut by 10 bases and J by 12 bases, with 15 bases left in between. The CDR3 is 10 residues long. The CDR3: CAISTVRSFF. DNA of the CDR3: TGTGCCATATCGACAGTTAGGTCTTTCTTT.

DNA for the CDR3: TGCGCCAGCAGCCAAATCCTAGCGGGAGTTGGGGCCAACGTCCTGACTTTC. Encoded protein: CASSQILAGVGANVLTF. The chain combines TRBV4-1 with TRBJ2-6, with 10 nucleotides matching TRBD2. Germline assignment: CDR1 MGHRA and CDR2 YSYEKL. J lost 3 bases, V lost 2 bases, and 4 bases had no gene match. The CDR3 covers 17 residues.